This T cell receptor (beta chain) was identified in a study of blood T cell repertoires in COVID-19 (TCRdb year 2020). Some background on the complete study: Samples from collaborators originated in the United States, Italy and Spain and spanned both the acute and convalescent phases of COVID-19. Nearly every sample came with metadata listing a de-identified subject ID, COVID-19 status, age in years and sex. Subjects who had been exposed to COVID-19, were actively infected with it, or had recovered from it provided the deeply sampled blood TCRbeta repertoires that made up the dataset. A freely available public database, intended as a resource for researchers studying the immune response to SARS-CoV-2, is where the repertoires were released. Where available, HLA class I and class II types were obtained from metadata supplied by the sample provider rather than from assay-based typing. Samples came from the ongoing ImmuneRACE study (first 160 participants) plus 1,254 subjects from 6 global collaborators. The material from the prospective study consisted of cDNA or gDNA derived from T cells, B-cell-depleted T cells, or PBMCs.

Comment on this clone: Its antigen has not been determined. No base qualities exist here, and no much larger clone lies one base off it.

Overall study outcomes, separate from this receptor: Clinical and demographic metadata were provided uncurated, with the amount varying by source and participant.

Including cysteine and phenylalanine, the CDR3 has 11 amino acids. CDR3 DNA is the only sequence kept; it has 33 bases, read in frame from the first base. Cut back by 7 bases and 6 bases, the V and J ends lie 9 bases apart. Taken from the germline V gene, the CDR1 and CDR2 loops are SGHRS and YFSETQ. TCRbeta CDR3 regions were amplified from genomic DNA by means of the immunoSEQ Assay, a bias-controlled multiplex PCR. Processing in the source paper ran as follows. The number of nucleated cells in each sample was estimated from the amplification of reference gene primers within the assay. To quantify the absolute abundance of each unique TCRbeta CDR3 rearrangement, sequence reads were collapsed and filtered. For each sample, productive Simpson clonality was calculated as the square root of Simpson's diversity index over productive rearrangements. TCRdb stores this immuneACCESS table with in-frame sequences only. Part of the clones is absent; in the studies checked, under half of the shortfall reflects unresolved V genes, and no reason is known for the rest. That table gives V, J and clone size, and the DNA gave D and trimming. This sample lists 230,000 or so clones; about 91% were detected once. The biggest ten clones account for around 4.6% of the sample.

A second Seattle source provided samples from volunteer blood donors who had recovered from COVID-19. The collaborating institutions used their own protocols to collect whole blood in K2EDTA tubes. For TCRbeta analysis, collaborator samples were shipped as frozen whole blood, as isolated PBMCs, or as DNA extracted from either sample type. The receptor chain draws on TRBV5-1 and TRBJ2-3, with the D segment identity uncertain. The sample taken for sequencing was peripheral blood. The source is a woman in her thirties or forties who had recovered from COVID-19. The DNA is as follows: TGCGCCAGCGGGCTGATGGATACGCAGTATTTT. Translated, it reads CASGLMDTQYF.